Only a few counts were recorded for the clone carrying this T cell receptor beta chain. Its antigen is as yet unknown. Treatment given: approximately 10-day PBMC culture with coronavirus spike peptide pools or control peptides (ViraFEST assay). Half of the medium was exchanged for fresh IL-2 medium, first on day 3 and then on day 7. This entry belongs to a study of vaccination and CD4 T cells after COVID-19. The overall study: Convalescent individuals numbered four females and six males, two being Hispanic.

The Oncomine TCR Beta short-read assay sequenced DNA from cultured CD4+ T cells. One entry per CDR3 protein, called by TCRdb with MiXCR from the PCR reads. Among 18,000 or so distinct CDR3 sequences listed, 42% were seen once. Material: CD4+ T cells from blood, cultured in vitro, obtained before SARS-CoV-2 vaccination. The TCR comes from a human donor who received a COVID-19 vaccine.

CDR3 sequence (DNA): TGTGCCACCAGCAGACGTCCGAGGACAGGGCAAGAGACCCAGTACTTC. Translating it yields CATSRRPRTGQETQYF. The rearrangement links TRBV15 to TRBJ2-5, with 8 nucleotides matching TRBD1. This CDR3 has 16 residues. Germline-derived CDR1 and CDR2 are LNHNV and YYDKDF (reference sequence). V shed 2 bases and J 2 bases; nucleotides not matched to a gene: 7.